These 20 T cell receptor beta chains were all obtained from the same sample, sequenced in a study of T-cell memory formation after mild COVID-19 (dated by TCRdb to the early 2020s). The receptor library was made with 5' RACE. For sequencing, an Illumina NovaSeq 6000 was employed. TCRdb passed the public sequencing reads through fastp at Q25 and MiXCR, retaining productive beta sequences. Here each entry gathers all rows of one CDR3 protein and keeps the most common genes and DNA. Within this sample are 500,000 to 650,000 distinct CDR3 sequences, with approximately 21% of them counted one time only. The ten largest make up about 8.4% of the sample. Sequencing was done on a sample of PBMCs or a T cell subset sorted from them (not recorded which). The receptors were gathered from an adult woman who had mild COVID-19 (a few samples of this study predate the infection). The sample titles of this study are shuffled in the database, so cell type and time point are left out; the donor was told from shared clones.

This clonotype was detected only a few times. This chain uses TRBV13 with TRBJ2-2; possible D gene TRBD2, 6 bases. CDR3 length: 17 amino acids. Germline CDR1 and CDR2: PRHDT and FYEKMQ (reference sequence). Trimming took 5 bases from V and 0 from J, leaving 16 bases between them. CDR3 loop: CASSRLEGSSNTGELFF. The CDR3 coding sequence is TGTGCCAGCAGCCGACTAGAGGGGTCCTCGAACACCGGGGAGCTGTTTTTT.

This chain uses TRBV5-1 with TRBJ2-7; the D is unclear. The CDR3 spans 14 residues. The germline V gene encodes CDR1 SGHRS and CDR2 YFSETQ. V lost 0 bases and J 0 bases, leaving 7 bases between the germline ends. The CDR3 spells CASSLETGSYEQYF. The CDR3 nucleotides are TGCGCCAGCAGCTTGGAAACGGGCTCCTACGAGCAGTACTTC.

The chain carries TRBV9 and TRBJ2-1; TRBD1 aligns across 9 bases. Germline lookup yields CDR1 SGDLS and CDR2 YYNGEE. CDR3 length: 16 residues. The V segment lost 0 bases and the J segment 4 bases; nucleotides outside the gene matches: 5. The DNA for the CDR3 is TGTGCCAGCAGCGTAGTAGGGGGACAGGGTTACAATGAGCAGTTCTTC. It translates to CASSVVGGQGYNEQFF. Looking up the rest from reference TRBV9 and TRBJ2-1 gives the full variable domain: DSGVTQTPKHLITATGQRVTLRCSPRSGDLSVYWYQQSLDQGLQFLIQYYNGEERAKGNILERFSAQQFPDLHSELNLSSLELGDSALYFCASSVVGGQGYNEQFFGPGTRLTVL.

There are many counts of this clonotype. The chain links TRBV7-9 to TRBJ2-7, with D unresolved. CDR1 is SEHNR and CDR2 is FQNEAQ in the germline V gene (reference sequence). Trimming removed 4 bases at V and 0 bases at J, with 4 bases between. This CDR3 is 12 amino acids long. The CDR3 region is CASSSLSYEQYF. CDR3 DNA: TGTGCCAGCAGCTCCCTCTCCTACGAGCAGTACTTC.

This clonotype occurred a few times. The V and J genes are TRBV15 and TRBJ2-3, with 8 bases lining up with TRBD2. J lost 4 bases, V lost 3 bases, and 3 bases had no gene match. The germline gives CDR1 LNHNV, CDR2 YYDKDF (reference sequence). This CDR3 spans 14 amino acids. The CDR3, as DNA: TGTGCCACCAGCAGGGGACTAGAGTCAGATACGCAGTATTTT. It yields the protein CATSRGLESDTQYF. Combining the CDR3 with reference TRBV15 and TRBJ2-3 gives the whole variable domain DAMVIQNPRYQVTQFGKPVTLSCSQTLNHNVMYWYQQKSSQAPKLLFHYYDKDFNNEADTPDNFQSRRPNTSFCFLDIRSPGLGDTAMYLCATSRGLESDTQYFGPGTRLTVL.

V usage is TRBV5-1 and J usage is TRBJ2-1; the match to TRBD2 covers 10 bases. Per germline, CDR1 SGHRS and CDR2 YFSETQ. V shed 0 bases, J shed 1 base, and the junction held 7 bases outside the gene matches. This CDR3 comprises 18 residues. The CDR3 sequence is CASSLGGTSGASYNEQFF. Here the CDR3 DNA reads TGCGCCAGCAGCTTGGGGGGTACTAGCGGGGCATCCTACAATGAGCAGTTCTTC.

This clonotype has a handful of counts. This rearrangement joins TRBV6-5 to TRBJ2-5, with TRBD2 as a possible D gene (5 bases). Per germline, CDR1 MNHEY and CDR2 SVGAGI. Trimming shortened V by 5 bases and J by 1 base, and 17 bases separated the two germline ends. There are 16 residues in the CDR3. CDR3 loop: CASSLGWAGIQETQYF. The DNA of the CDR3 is TGTGCCAGCAGTCTTGGGTGGGCGGGTATCCAAGAGACCCAGTACTTC.

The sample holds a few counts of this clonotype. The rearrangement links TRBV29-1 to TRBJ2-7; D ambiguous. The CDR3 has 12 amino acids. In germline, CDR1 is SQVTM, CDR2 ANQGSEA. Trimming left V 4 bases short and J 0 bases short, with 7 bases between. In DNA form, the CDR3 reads TGCAGCGTTGGGGTCAGCTCCTACGAGCAGTACTTC. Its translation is CSVGVSSYEQYF.

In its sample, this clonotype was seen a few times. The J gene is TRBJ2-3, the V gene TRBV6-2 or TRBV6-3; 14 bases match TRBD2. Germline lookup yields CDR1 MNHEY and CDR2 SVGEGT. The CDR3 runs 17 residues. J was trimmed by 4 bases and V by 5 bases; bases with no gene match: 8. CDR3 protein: CASSTRLAGGPADTQYF. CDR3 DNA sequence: TGTGCCAGCAGTACCCGACTAGCGGGGGGGCCTGCAGATACGCAGTATTTT.

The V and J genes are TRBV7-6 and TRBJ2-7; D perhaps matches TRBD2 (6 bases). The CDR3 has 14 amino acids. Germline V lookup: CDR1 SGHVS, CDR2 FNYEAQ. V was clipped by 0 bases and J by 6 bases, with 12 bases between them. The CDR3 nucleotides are TGTGCCAGCAGCTTAGCGCGAGGGGACTCCGAGCAGTACTTC. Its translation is CASSLARGDSEQYF.

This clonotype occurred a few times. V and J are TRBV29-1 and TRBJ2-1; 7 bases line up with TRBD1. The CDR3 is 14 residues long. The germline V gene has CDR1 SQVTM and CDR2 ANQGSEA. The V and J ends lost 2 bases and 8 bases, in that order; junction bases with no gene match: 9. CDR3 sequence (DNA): TGCAGCGTTGAAATGGAGACAGGGATGTATGAGCAGTTCTTC. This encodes CSVEMETGMYEQFF.

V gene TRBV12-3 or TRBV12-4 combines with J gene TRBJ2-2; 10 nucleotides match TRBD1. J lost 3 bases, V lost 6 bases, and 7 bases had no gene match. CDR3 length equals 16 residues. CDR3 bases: TGTGCCAGCAGCCCGGGACAGGGGAGGGACACCGGGGAGCTGTTTTTT. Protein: CASSPGQGRDTGELFF.

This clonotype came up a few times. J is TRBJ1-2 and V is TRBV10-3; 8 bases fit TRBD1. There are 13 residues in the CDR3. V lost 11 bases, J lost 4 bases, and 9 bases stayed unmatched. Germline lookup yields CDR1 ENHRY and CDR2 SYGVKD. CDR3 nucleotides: TGTGCCTCCCAGACAGGGGCGACCTATGGCTACACCTTC. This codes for CASQTGATYGYTF.

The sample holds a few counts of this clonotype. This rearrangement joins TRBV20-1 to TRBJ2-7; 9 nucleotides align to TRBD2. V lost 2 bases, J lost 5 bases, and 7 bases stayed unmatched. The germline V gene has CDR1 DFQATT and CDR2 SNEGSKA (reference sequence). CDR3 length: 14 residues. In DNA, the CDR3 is TGCAGTGCTAGACCAGGACTAGCGATCAACGAGCAGTACTTC. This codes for CSARPGLAINEQYF.

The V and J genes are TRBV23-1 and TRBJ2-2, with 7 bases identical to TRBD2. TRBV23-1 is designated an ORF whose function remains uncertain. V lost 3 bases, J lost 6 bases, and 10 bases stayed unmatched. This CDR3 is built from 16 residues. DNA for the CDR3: TGCGCCAGCAGTCACTCCGGACTAGGTGTCGCCGGGGAGCTGTTTTTT. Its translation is CASSHSGLGVAGELFF.

CDR3: CASSRAPGTSGRSGTDTQYF. The CDR3 DNA follows: TGTGCCAGCTCACGAGCCCCAGGGACTAGCGGGAGAAGTGGCACAGATACGCAGTATTTT. The chain is built from TRBV18 and TRBJ2-3, with TRBD2 matching over 14 bases. Trimming took 4 bases from V and 1 from J; bases not matched to a gene: 13. The CDR3 runs 20 residues. Germline V lookup: CDR1 KGHSH, CDR2 LQKENI.

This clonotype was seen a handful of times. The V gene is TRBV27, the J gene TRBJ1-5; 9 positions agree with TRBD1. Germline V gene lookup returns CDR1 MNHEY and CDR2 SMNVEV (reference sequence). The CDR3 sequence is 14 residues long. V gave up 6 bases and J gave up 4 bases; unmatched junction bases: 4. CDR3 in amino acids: CASRQGAGNQPQHF. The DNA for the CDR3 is TGTGCCAGCAGACAGGGGGCCGGTAATCAGCCCCAGCATTTT.

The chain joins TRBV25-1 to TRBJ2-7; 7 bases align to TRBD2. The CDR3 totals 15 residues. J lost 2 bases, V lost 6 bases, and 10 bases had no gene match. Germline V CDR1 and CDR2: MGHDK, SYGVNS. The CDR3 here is CASRGDYPSTYEQYF. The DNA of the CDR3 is TGTGCCAGCAGAGGGGACTACCCTTCCACCTACGAGCAGTACTTC.

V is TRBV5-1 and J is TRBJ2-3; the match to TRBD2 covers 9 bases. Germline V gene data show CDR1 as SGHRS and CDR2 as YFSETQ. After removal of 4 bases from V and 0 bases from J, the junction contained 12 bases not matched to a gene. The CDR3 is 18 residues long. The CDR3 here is CASSRRRAGGTSTDTQYF. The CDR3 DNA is TGCGCCAGCAGCCGCCGTCGAGCGGGGGGAACCAGCACAGATACGCAGTATTTT.

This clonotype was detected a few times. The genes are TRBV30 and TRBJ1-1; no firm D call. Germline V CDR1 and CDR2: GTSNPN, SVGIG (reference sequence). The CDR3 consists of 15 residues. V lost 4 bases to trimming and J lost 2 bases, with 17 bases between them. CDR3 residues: CAWTRPLGLNTEAFF. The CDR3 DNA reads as TGTGCCTGGACCAGACCCCTCGGGTTAAACACTGAAGCTTTCTTT.